One and the same sample provided the 5 T cell receptor beta chains below, sequenced in a study of blood T cell repertoires in COVID-19. Measured with immunoSEQ multiplex PCR; TCRdb has only the in-frame clones, and not every one. The sample includes around 160,000 clones, roughly 85% of them seen just once. The specimen was peripheral blood. The receptors come from a man in his sixties with acute or convalescent COVID-19.

This clone occurred once. This chain uses TRBV2 with TRBJ2-1; D perhaps matches TRBD1 (6 bases). From germline, CDR1 is SNHLY and CDR2 FYNNEI. This CDR3 is 14 amino acids long. Trimming cost V 7 bases and J 1 base, with 11 bases left between them. CDR3: CASKGVASYNEQFF. The CDR3, as DNA: TGTGCCAGCAAGGGGGTAGCGTCCTACAATGAGCAGTTCTTC.

The V call is TRBV6-1, the J call TRBJ1-4; unclear D gene. Germline V CDR1 and CDR2: MNHNS, SASEGT. This CDR3 has 12 residues. The V and J ends lost 0 bases and 10 bases respectively, with 6 bases between them. DNA of the CDR3: TGTGCCAGCAGTGAAGCCTGGAGAAAACTGTTTTTT. It translates to CASSEAWRKLFF.

In its sample, this clone was seen a few times. The J gene is TRBJ2-7, the V gene TRBV10-3; 9 bases match TRBD1. The CDR3 has 13 amino acids. Germline V gives CDR1 ENHRY, CDR2 SYGVKD. The V gene end was trimmed by 6 bases and the J gene end by 5 bases; junction bases not matched to a gene: 5. The DNA for the CDR3 is TGTGCCATCAGGTGGACAGGGGACCACGAGCAGTACTTC. It codes for CAIRWTGDHEQYF.

The chain is built from TRBV11-2 and TRBJ1-3, with D unclear. Germline V gives CDR1 SGHAT, CDR2 FQNNGV. V was cut by 7 bases and J by 0 bases, with 10 bases left in between. This CDR3 contains 14 residues. In DNA, the CDR3 is TGTGCCAGCACCTTCGAGCCCTCTGGAAACACCATATATTTT. The encoded protein is CASTFEPSGNTIYF.

The J gene is TRBJ2-2, the V gene TRBV10-2; a possible D gene is TRBD2 (6 bases). CDR1 and CDR2 from the germline V gene are WSHSY and SAAADI. Trimming shortened V by 11 bases and J by 0 bases, and 13 bases separated the two germline ends. CDR3 length equals 14 residues. CDR3 DNA: TGCGCCGGGGCGTCGGGAGCGAACACCGGGGAGCTGTTTTTT. This codes for CAGASGANTGELFF.